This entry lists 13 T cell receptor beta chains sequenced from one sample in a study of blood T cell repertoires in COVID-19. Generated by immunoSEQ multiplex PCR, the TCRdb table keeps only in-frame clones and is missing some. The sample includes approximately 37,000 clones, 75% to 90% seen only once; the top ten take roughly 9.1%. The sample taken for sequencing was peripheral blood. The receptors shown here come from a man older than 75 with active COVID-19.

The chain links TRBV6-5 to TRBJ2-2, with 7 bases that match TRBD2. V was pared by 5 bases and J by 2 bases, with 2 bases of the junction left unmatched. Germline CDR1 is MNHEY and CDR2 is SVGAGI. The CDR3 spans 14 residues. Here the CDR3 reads CASSRDYNTGELFF. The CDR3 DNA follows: TGTGCCAGCAGTAGGGACTACAACACCGGGGAGCTGTTTTTT.

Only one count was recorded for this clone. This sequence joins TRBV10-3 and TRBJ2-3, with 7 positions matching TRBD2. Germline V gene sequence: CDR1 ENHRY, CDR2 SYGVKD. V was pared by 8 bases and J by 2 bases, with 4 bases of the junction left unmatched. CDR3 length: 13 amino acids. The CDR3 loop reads CAIGGRDTDTQYF. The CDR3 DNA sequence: TGTGCCATCGGCGGGAGAGACACAGATACGCAGTATTTT.

The CDR3 DNA reads TGTGCCAGCAGTCCCCTCGGACAGGGTGGGCAGCCCCAGCATTTT. Encoded protein: CASSPLGQGGQPQHF. The chain has TRBV28 and TRBJ1-5; 8 bases are a match to TRBD1. The CDR3 sequence is 15 residues long. Germline trimming cut 5 bases from V and 7 bases from J; bases unmatched to any gene: 10. Germline V gene lookup returns CDR1 MDHEN and CDR2 SYDVKM.

The CDR3 region is CATSDLRVQGYTF. In DNA form, the CDR3 reads TGTGCCACCAGTGACCTCCGGGTTCAGGGCTACACCTTC. The rearrangement uses TRBV24-1 and TRBJ1-2; D not resolved. The V and J ends lost 4 bases and 8 bases respectively, with 13 bases between them. Germline values: CDR1 KGHDR, CDR2 SFDVKD. The CDR3 runs to 13 residues.

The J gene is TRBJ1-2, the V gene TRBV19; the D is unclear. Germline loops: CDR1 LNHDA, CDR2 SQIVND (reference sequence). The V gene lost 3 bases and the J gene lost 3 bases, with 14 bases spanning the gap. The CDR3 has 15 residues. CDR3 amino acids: CASSISSGVDYGYTF. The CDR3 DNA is TGTGCCAGTAGTATCTCCAGCGGCGTCGACTATGGCTACACCTTC.

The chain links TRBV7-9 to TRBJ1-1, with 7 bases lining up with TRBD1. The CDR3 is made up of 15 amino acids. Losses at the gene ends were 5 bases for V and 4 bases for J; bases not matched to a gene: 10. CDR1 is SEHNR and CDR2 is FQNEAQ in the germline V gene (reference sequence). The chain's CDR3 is CASSAIGGKVTEAFF. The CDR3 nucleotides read TGTGCCAGCAGCGCAATAGGGGGCAAGGTCACTGAAGCTTTCTTT.

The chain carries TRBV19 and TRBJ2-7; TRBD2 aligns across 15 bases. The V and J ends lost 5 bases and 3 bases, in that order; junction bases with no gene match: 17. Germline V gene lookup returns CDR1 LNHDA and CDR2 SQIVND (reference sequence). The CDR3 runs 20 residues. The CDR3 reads CASSLQGYGLAGGGRYEQYF. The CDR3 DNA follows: TGTGCCAGTAGTCTTCAGGGATATGGACTAGCGGGAGGGGGACGCTACGAGCAGTACTTC.

CDR3: CASNRPGTGTDGYTF. DNA of the CDR3: TGTGCCAGCAATCGACCCGGGACAGGGACGGATGGCTACACCTTC. The chain carries TRBV25-1 and TRBJ1-2, with TRBD1 identical over 9 bases. Germline V lookup: CDR1 MGHDK, CDR2 SYGVNS. With 7 bases clipped from V and 6 bases from J, the junction kept 12 bases outside the gene matches. CDR3 length: 15 residues.

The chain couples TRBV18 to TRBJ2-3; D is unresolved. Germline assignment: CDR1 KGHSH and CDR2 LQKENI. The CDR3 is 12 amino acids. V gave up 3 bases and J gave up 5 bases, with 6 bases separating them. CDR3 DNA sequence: TGTGCCAGCTCACCTTTACAAGATACGCAGTATTTT. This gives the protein CASSPLQDTQYF.

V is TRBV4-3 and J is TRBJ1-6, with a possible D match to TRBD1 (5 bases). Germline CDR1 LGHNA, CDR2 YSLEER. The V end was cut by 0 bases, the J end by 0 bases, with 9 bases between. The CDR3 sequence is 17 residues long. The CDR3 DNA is TGCGCCAGCAGCCAAGAATACAGGATCTCCTATAATTCACCCCTCCACTTT. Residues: CASSQEYRISYNSPLHF.

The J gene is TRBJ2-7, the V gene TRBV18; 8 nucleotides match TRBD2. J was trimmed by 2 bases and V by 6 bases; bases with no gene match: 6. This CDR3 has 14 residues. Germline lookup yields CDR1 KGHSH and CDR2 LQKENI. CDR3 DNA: TGTGCCAGCTCCCCGGGGGGGGCCCCCTACGAGCAGTACTTC. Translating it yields CASSPGGAPYEQYF.

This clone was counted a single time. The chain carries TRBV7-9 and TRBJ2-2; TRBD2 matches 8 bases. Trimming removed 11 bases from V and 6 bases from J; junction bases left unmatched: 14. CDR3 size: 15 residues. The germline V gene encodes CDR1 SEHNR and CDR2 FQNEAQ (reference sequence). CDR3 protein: CASKPPAGAPGELFF. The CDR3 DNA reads TGTGCCTCCAAACCCCCAGCGGGAGCGCCCGGGGAGCTGTTTTTT.

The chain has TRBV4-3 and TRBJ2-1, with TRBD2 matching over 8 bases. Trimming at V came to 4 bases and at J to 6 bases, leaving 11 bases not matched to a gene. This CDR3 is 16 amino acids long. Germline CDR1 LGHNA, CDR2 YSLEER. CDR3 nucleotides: TGCGCCAGCAGCCCATCCCTTGCGGGGGGAGGCAATGAGCAGTTCTTC. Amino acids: CASSPSLAGGGNEQFF.